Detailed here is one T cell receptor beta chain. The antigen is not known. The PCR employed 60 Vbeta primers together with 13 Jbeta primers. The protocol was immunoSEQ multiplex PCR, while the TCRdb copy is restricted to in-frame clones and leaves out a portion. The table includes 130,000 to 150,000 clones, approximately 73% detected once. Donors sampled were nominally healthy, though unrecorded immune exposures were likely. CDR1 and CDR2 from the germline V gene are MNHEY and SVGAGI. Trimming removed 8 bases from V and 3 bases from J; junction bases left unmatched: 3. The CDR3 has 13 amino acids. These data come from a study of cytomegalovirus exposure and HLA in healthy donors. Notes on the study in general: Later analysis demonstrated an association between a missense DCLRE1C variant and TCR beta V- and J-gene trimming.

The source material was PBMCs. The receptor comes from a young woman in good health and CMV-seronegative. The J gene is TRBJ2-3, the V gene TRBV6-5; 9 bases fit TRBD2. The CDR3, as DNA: TGTGCCAGCCAGACTAGCGGAACAGATACGCAGTATTTT. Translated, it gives CASQTSGTDTQYF.